One and the same sample provided the 14 T cell receptor beta chains below, sequenced in a study of T cell repertoires in cytomegalovirus infection (dated by TCRdb to about 2019). Sequencing instrument: Illumina HiSeq 1500. In TCRdb, the public reads were trimmed at Q25 with fastp and aligned with MiXCR, with productive beta chains retained. Rows with a matching CDR3 protein are joined into one entry that keeps the most common DNA and genes. The table for this sample lists 510,000 or so distinct CDR3 sequences; approximately 25% of them were counted only once. The ten largest clones capture roughly 13% of the sample. Sequencing used PBMCs. These receptors were obtained from a human donor in good health (CMV status not recorded). Some clones in this sample may be carry-over from other donors' samples.

The rearrangement uses TRBV4-1 and TRBJ1-5; tentative D call: TRBD1 (6 bases). The CDR3 runs 16 residues. V lost 0 bases and J 3 bases, leaving 12 bases between the germline ends. The V gene's germline CDR1 is MGHRA and CDR2 YSYEKL. Here the CDR3 reads CASSQEGGTINQPQHF. The CDR3 DNA reads as TGCGCCAGCAGCCAAGAAGGGGGGACAATCAATCAGCCCCAGCATTTT.

The chain uses TRBV14 and TRBJ1-1; D unresolved. V was clipped by 3 bases and J by 5 bases, with 10 bases between them. Germline CDR1 and CDR2: SGHDN and FVKESK. The CDR3 has 13 amino acids. The chain's CDR3 is CASSHTIRTEAFF. CDR3 nucleotides: TGTGCCAGCAGCCACACAATTCGGACTGAAGCTTTCTTT.

This clonotype was seen many times. The rearrangement joins TRBV7-2 to TRBJ2-6; no reliable D call. V was pared by 5 bases and J by 0 bases, with 8 bases between. This CDR3 is built from 15 residues. Germline-derived CDR1 and CDR2 are SGHTA and FQGNSA. CDR3 DNA: TGTGCCAGCAGCCCGAGGAACTCTGGGGCCAACGTCCTGACTTTC. Translated, it gives CASSPRNSGANVLTF.

The chain recombines TRBV30 with TRBJ2-5; the match to TRBD2 covers 7 bases. This CDR3 is built from 14 residues. J was trimmed by 1 base and V by 3 bases; bases with no gene match: 5. Germline V gene lookup returns CDR1 GTSNPN and CDR2 SVGIG (reference sequence). The CDR3: CAWRRGGSQETQYF. DNA for the CDR3: TGTGCCTGGAGGCGCGGCGGGAGCCAAGAGACCCAGTACTTC.

This clonotype has more than one count but fewer than ten. This chain joins TRBV19 and TRBJ2-3, with 8 bases identical to TRBD1. The V gene end was trimmed by 6 bases and the J gene end by 0 bases; junction bases not matched to a gene: 5. The CDR3 totals 15 residues. Germline V gene data show CDR1 as LNHDA and CDR2 as SQIVND (reference sequence). CDR3 DNA sequence: TGTGCCAGTAGACCCCAGGGGGCTAGCACAGATACGCAGTATTTT. Protein product: CASRPQGASTDTQYF.

CDR3 DNA sequence: TGTGCCAGTCGATTCAGTGGGGCCAACGGCCGGACTTTC. Its protein product is CASRFSGANGRTF. The genes are TRBV11-2 and TRBJ2-6, with D possibly matching TRBD1 (5 bases). CDR1 SGHAT and CDR2 FQNNGV come from the germline V gene. Trimming cost V 9 bases and J 18 bases, with 24 bases left between them. CDR3 size: 13 residues.

The CDR3 reads CASSLGSGRSDQPQHF. The CDR3, as DNA: TGTGCCAGCAGCTTAGGGTCGGGGCGAAGCGATCAGCCCCAGCATTTT. V usage is TRBV7-8 and J usage is TRBJ1-5, with D possibly matching TRBD1 (5 bases). Germline CDR1 and CDR2: SGHVS and FQNEAQ. This CDR3 is 16 amino acids long. V lost 1 base and J 5 bases, leaving 15 bases between the germline ends.

This clonotype was detected only a few times. The chain uses TRBV28 and TRBJ2-7, with no clear D. Trimming removed 4 bases from V and 0 bases from J, with 13 bases in between. This CDR3 is built from 15 residues. Germline V gene sequence: CDR1 MDHEN, CDR2 SYDVKM. CDR3 protein: CASSSTGPSSYEQYF. Here the CDR3 DNA reads TGTGCCAGCAGTTCGACGGGCCCGAGCTCCTACGAGCAGTACTTC.

This clonotype was detected ten times or more. The rearrangement uses TRBV28 and TRBJ2-1, with 7 bases fitting TRBD2. Germline loops: CDR1 MDHEN, CDR2 SYDVKM. The V and J ends lost 2 bases and 8 bases, in that order; junction bases with no gene match: 30. This CDR3 comprises 22 residues. DNA of the CDR3: TGTGCCAGCAGTTTAGTGATTATAGGCCGACCGGGGAGGGCGAGCAATGGTGATGAGCAGTTCTTC. It translates to CASSLVIIGRPGRASNGDEQFF.

In this sample, this clonotype turned up many times. V and J are TRBV7-3 and TRBJ2-5; D remains unclear. CDR1 is SGHTA, CDR2 FQGTGA, per germline. V dropped 0 bases and J dropped 5 bases, with 13 bases sitting between them. CDR3 length: 15 residues. The CDR3 protein is CASSLTSSPWETQYF. CDR3 nucleotides: TGTGCCAGCAGCTTAACTTCCTCGCCGTGGGAGACCCAGTACTTC. The entire variable domain, with the rest obtained from reference TRBV7-3 and TRBJ2-5, is as follows: GAGVSQTPSNKVTEKGKYVELRCDPISGHTALYWYRQSLGQGPEFLIYFQGTGAADDSGLPNDRFFAVRPEGSVSTLKIQRTERGDSAVYLCASSLTSSPWETQYFGPGTRLLVL.

The chain is built from TRBV5-1 and TRBJ1-2; tentatively, D is TRBD1 (5 bases). Germline CDR1 reads SGHRS; CDR2 reads YFSETQ. CDR3 size: 14 residues. V was shortened by 4 bases and J by 6 bases, with 16 bases between the two germline ends. This chain's CDR3 is CASSIDPGYDGYTF. In nucleotides, the CDR3 is TGCGCCAGCAGCATAGATCCAGGGTATGATGGCTACACCTTC.

The V and J genes are TRBV7-2 and TRBJ2-1, with TRBD2 as a possible D gene (5 bases). V lost 3 bases to trimming and J lost 9 bases, with 18 bases between them. CDR1 SGHTA and CDR2 FQGNSA come from the germline V gene. There are 15 residues in the CDR3. In nucleotides, the CDR3 is TGTGCCAGCAGCTTCCACGCGGTGGGAGCGAGTGAGCAGTTCTTC. Its translation is CASSFHAVGASEQFF.

This clonotype was recorded a few times. The chain links TRBV6-6 to TRBJ2-7; 7 bases map to TRBD2. This CDR3 region has 17 residues. J gave up 3 bases and V 2 bases, and 13 bases lay outside the gene matches. Germline loops: CDR1 MNHNY, CDR2 SVGAGI (reference sequence). The CDR3 coding sequence is TGTGCCAGCAGTTACCATCCTCCGGCGCGGGAGAACTACGAGCAGTACTTC. Its translation: CASSYHPPARENYEQYF.

This clonotype was seen many times. This chain connects TRBV7-2 to TRBJ1-4; TRBD1 might be the D (5 bases). V shed 5 bases and J shed 2 bases, with 12 bases lying between them. The length of the CDR3 is 15 residues. Germline CDR1 and CDR2: SGHTA and FQGNSA. This chain's CDR3 is CASSLRGTTNEKLFF. The CDR3 DNA is TGTGCCAGCAGCCTACGGGGCACCACTAATGAAAAACTGTTTTTT. Based on the CDR3 plus reference TRBV7-2 and TRBJ1-4, the full variable domain is GAGVSQSPSNKVTEKGKDVELRCDPISGHTALYWYRQSLGQGLEFLIYFQGNSAPDKSGLPSDRFSAERTGGSVSTLTIQRTQQEDSAVYLCASSLRGTTNEKLFFGSGTQLSVL.